The TCR beta chain described here comes from a study of metastatic and nonmetastatic thyroid tumors. From the PCR reads, TCRdb re-called clones with MiXCR. Of 16,000 or so clones in the sample, around 24% were seen once. The CDR3 is made up of 16 amino acids. The V end lost 5 bases, the J end lost 5 bases, and 20 bases lay between the germline ends. CDR1 is MNHNS and CDR2 is SASEGT in the germline V gene. Thyroid surgery was performed in patients who had received no treatment beforehand. The specimen was tumor tissue. This clonotype was sampled from a male donor with papillary thyroid cancer or a benign thyroid nodule (not recorded which). Some clones in this sample may be carry-over from other donors' samples. The rearrangement joins TRBV6-1 to TRBJ2-3; perhaps TRBD2 as D (6 bases). The CDR3 DNA sequence: TGTGCCAGCAGTTCGGGCGGGGCCGTTCGGGGAGATACGCAGTATTTT. Protein: CASSSGGAVRGDTQYF.